This T cell receptor beta chain derives from a study of blood T cells in healthy people across ages. Study results and limitations: Compared with aged donors, long-lived donors showed fewer expanded clones, suggesting selection. The fall in TCR beta diversity per million T cells was roughly linear with age.

Regarding this clonotype: Antigen: not known.

Combining a sample-barcoded 5' primer with a J-beta primer mix, a second PCR ran for 7 to 11 cycles. Carrying 12 random nucleotides, a template-switch adaptor labeled each individual cDNA molecule. MiXCR, run by TCRdb on the 5' RACE reads, gives a single entry per CDR3 protein. The table lists roughly 680,000 distinct CDR3 sequences, 45% to 60% of them singletons. The CDR3 is made up of 16 amino acids. J gave up 2 bases and V 3 bases, and 4 bases lay outside the gene matches. Sequencing was done on a sample of blood. This TCR was sampled from a woman older than 75 in good health. The V gene is TRBV12-3 or TRBV12-4, the J gene TRBJ2-5; 12 bases line up with TRBD2. CDR3 amino acids: CASSLWTSGTQETQYF. The DNA of the CDR3 is TGTGCCAGCAGTTTGTGGACTAGCGGGACGCAAGAGACCCAGTACTTC.